This TCR beta chain was recovered during a study of blood T cells in healthy people across ages. On the study more broadly: There was about one barcoded beta molecule captured by template switching per two T cells.

In germline, CDR1 is SGHDN, CDR2 FVKESK. CDR3 length: 17 residues. V lost 1 base, J lost 4 bases, and 9 bases stayed unmatched. Next came a second PCR, run for about 7 to 12 cycles, which used a sample-barcoded 5' primer along with a J-beta primer mix. The template-switch adaptor, which had 12 random nucleotides, put a tag on each cDNA molecule. MiXCR, run by TCRdb on the 5' RACE reads, gives a single entry per CDR3 protein. The profile shows approximately 1.5 million distinct CDR3 sequences, about 31% of them singletons. This clonotype was recorded a few times. Its target is not known. Study-level results: Observed TCR beta diversity per million T cells went down as age went up. This fall followed a roughly linear course with age. Strong correlation was found linking TCR beta diversity to naive T cell percentage.

This sequence joins TRBV14 and TRBJ2-1, with 8 nucleotides matching TRBD2. Input material: blood. The sequence came from a woman in her 30s in good health. CDR3 coding DNA: TGTGCCAGCAGCCAAGCGGCTCGGATAGCGGGATACAATGAGCAGTTCTTC. Translation: CASSQAARIAGYNEQFF.